This TCR beta chain was captured in a study of T cells in Graves' hyperthyroidism and ophthalmopathy (dated 2019 in TCRdb). Background on the whole study: Peripheral blood samples were taken at initial diagnosis, before any treatment was given. A discovery cohort of approximately 100 patients, roughly 40 with Graves' ophthalmopathy and 57 with stable Graves' hyperthyroidism, was used to find distinguishing TCR V-J signatures. Prospective prediction of ophthalmopathy was tested in an independent validation cohort of approximately 19 hyperthyroidism patients and 15 to 17 patients who later progressed to ophthalmopathy. The roughly 94 discovery patients were randomly divided into training and test sets at a 7:3 ratio. In roughly six Graves' hyperthyroidism patients, the study also compared T-cell repertoires from thyroid tissue with T-cell repertoires from blood. Following sampling, methimazole starting at 30 mg daily was given to hyperthyroidism patients, and high-dose intravenous methylprednisolone was given to ophthalmopathy patients. According to the paper, TCR Vbeta CDR3 sequencing was carried out on about 140 peripheral blood samples, which came from 40 to 45 ophthalmopathy, 80 or so hyperthyroidism and roughly 17 progressor patients. The study at large found these results: During validation, the model predicted progression to ophthalmopathy a median of approximately six months ahead of onset, with around 65% sensitivity and roughly 72% specificity. Sample size was not statistically predetermined, and blinding of investigators to group allocation was not performed. Blood samples also contained most of the expanded thyroid clonotypes (frequency above 0.001), which suggests that blood repertoires may reflect thyroid immune responses. Ophthalmopathy was separated from stable hyperthyroidism by a 13 V-J signature model, with around 88% sensitivity and just over 81% specificity obtained in cross-validation and 80%/75% obtained in testing.

TCR beta CDR3 regions were amplified from RNA transcripts. The first round of RT-PCR for the TCR CDR3 was performed with the HTBI primer set and the Qiagen OneStep RT-PCR kit. Libraries were constructed in a second round of multiplex PCR, after which size selection and purification were performed. Sequencing of the libraries was done on an Illumina HiSeq2000 using paired-end 100 bp reads. Per the source publication's procedure: SOAPnuke was used to process the raw data, throwing out any read that contained adapters or uncalled bases, had a mean Phred below 15, or lacked an exact constant-primer or identifier match. High-quality paired reads were merged with COPE v1.2.5, and unique nucleotide sequences were defined as clonotypes. Clonotypes were aligned to IMGT TRBV, TRBD and TRBJ reference segments using MiTCR v1.1. The analysis included only V-J combinations with a frequency above 0.0001, which together covered approximately 99% of the repertoires. A TCS score was defined as the ratio between F50 (clonal expansion) and ExV (chaos), using BLOSUM62-based TCRdist between CDR3 peptides within each V-J. Welch's t-statistics and random forest reduced several hundred V-J features to 10 to 15, which were used in a naive Bayes classifier (R e1071). The public reads were run again by TCRdb, first through fastp at Q25 and then through MiXCR, and only productive beta chains were kept. Rows matching on CDR3 protein sequence are summarized as one entry with the most common DNA and genes. TCRdb, not the original authors, processed these V and J calls. For this sample there are a few hundred thousand distinct CDR3 sequences; roughly a sixth appear just once. The top ten constitute around 3.5% of the sample.

This clonotype was picked up many times. Its specific antigen is unknown. Base qualities are not recorded, but no much larger clone differs from it by a single base. Trimming at the junction amounts to 0 bases on V and 4 bases on J, and the germline ends lie 7 bases apart. Per the germline V gene, SNHLY is the CDR1 and FYNNEI is the CDR2. The CDR3 covers 14 residues, taking in both the cysteine and the phenylalanine. Just CDR3 DNA is preserved here, 42 bases in frame from base 1. Ophthalmopathy patients had moderately to severely active disease, Clinical Activity Score of at least 3, NOSPECS grade of at least 4, and duration under 3 months. Any patient with an uncontrolled infection, another autoimmune disease, pregnancy or lactation was excluded. Diagnoses were based on clinical symptoms, serum thyroxine and TRAb, thyroid ultrasound and orbital computed tomography. Ficoll-Paque density gradient centrifugation was used to isolate PBMCs from 8 to 10 ml of fresh peripheral blood. Trizol reagent was used to extract total RNA, and RNA quality was then checked on an Agilent 2100 Bioanalyzer.

The TCR was taken from a woman in her forties with Graves' ophthalmopathy. Sequencing was performed on blood. The chain employs TRBV2 and TRBJ2-1, with no reliable assignment of the D segment. The sequenced DNA is TGTGCCAGCAGTGAAGCAACCATTTACAATGAGCAGTTCTTC. Its product reads: CASSEATIYNEQFF.